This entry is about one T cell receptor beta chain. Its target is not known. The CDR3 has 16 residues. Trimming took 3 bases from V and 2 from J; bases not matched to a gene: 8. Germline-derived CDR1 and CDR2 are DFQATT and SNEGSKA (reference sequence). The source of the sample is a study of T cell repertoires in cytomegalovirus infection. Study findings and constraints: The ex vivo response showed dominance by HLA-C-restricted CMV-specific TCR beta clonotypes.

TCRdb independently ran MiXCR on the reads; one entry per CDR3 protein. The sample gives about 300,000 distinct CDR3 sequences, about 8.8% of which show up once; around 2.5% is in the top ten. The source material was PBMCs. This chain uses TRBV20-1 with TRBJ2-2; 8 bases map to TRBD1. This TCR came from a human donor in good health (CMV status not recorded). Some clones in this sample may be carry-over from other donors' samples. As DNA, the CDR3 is TGCAGTGCTAGGGACAGGGTGTTTGGTAACACCGGGGAGCTGTTTTTT. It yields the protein CSARDRVFGNTGELFF.